The clone carrying this TCR beta chain appeared many times. With 7 bases removed from V and 2 bases from J, the gap between germline ends came to 15 bases. The length of the CDR3 is 15 residues. Germline lookup yields CDR1 MNHEY and CDR2 SVGAGI. Naive CD8 T cells underwent sorting with the CD8+CD4-CCR7+CD45RA+ definition. The data are from a study of molecular identifiers for immune sequencing clone quantification. TCRdb ran MiXCR on the PCR reads and lists one entry per CDR3 protein. This sample yields 20,000 or so distinct CDR3 sequences, of which about a fifth are seen a single time; approximately 6.4% belongs to the top ten.

The receptor's source is a human donor in good health. Some libraries in this study had Jurkat cell RNA spiked in. Sequenced input: naive CD8+ T cells from blood, with Jurkat cell RNA spiked in. Subset given: FACS-sorted CD8+CD4-CCR7+CD45RA+ naive T cells. The J gene is TRBJ2-1, the V gene TRBV6-5, with TRBD2 as a possible D gene (5 bases). The chain's CDR3 is CASKHYSGAYNEQFF. The CDR3 DNA reads as TGTGCCAGCAAGCACTACTCCGGGGCCTACAATGAGCAGTTCTTC.